The 16 T cell receptor beta chains below were found in one sample sequenced in a study of blood T cell repertoires in COVID-19 (dated by TCRdb to about 2020). Library creation used the immunoSEQ multiplex PCR assay. Here the immuneACCESS table is served through TCRdb, limited to in-frame sequences with V and J called. Missing clones are a known gap in these copies; in checked studies unresolved V genes cover under half, and the rest lacks a known reason. In this sample the table shows about 33,000 clones, 90% to 95% of which occur a single time. Together, the top ten hold 9.9% of the sample. Sequencing was done on a sample of peripheral blood. The receptors here all came from a human donor with active COVID-19. The donor label of this sample is uncertain.

The V call is TRBV7-6, the J call TRBJ2-2; TRBD2 matches 9 bases. CDR1 and CDR2 (germline): SGHVS, FNYEAQ. The length of the CDR3 is 15 residues. Germline trimming cut 1 base from V and 8 bases from J; bases unmatched to any gene: 5. The CDR3 reads CASSLGSSGAGELFF. In nucleotides, the CDR3 is TGTGCCAGCAGCTTAGGTTCTAGCGGGGCAGGGGAGCTGTTTTTT.

This sequence joins TRBV7-3 and TRBJ2-2; D call uncertain. The germline V gene has CDR1 SGHTA and CDR2 FQGTGA. CDR3 length equals 14 residues. V gave up 5 bases and J gave up 1 base, with 8 bases separating them. CDR3 DNA sequence: TGTGCCAGCAGCCCAAACAGGAACACCGGGGAGCTGTTTTTT. Translation: CASSPNRNTGELFF.

The genes are TRBV4-3 and TRBJ1-5, with D hard to call. Looked up from germline, CDR1 is LGHNA and CDR2 is YSLEER. The CDR3 length is 15 residues. V lost 2 bases and J lost 7, with 15 bases in between. In DNA, the CDR3 is TGCGCCAGCAGCCAACAGAGAGGGCGGGAGCAGCCCCAGCATTTT. Protein: CASSQQRGREQPQHF.

The DNA of the CDR3 is TGTGCCAGCAGTCCCCAATGGGGACAGCCTTTCTTT. The encoded protein is CASSPQWGQPFF. The chain uses TRBV12-3 or TRBV12-4 and TRBJ1-1; 7 nucleotides agree with TRBD1. CDR3 size: 12 residues. Germline trimming cut 5 bases from V and 12 bases from J; bases unmatched to any gene: 9.

The rearrangement uses TRBV7-8 and TRBJ1-1; D is possibly TRBD1 (5 bases). This CDR3 is built from 14 residues. Trimming left V 3 bases short and J 1 base short, with 9 bases between. CDR1 SGHVS and CDR2 FQNEAQ come from the germline V gene. CDR3 sequence reads: CASSLGPGNTEAFF. The CDR3 nucleotides read TGTGCCAGCAGCTTGGGGCCGGGGAACACTGAAGCTTTCTTT.

J is TRBJ2-3 and V is TRBV10-1, with D possibly matching TRBD1 (6 bases). The CDR3 is 15 amino acids. Germline assignment: CDR1 WNHNN and CDR2 SYGVQD (reference sequence). The ends were cut back, 1 base at V and 0 bases at J, with 8 bases in the middle. This CDR3 is CASSELGTSTDTQYF. DNA for the CDR3: TGCGCCAGCAGTGAGTTAGGGACAAGCACAGATACGCAGTATTTT.

The chain combines TRBV5-1 with TRBJ2-3; 7 positions agree with TRBD1. CDR1 and CDR2 from the germline V gene are SGHRS and YFSETQ. The V segment lost 0 bases and the J segment 1 base; nucleotides outside the gene matches: 11. This CDR3 is built from 18 residues. CDR3 bases: TGCGCCAGCAGCTTGGCCAGAGGACAGGTCAGTGGCACAGATACGCAGTATTTT. Its protein is CASSLARGQVSGTDTQYF.

The chain carries TRBV7-2 and TRBJ2-7, with 7 positions matching TRBD2. The CDR3 has 12 residues. The germline V gene has CDR1 SGHTA and CDR2 FQGNSA. V was pared by 4 bases and J by 6 bases, with 3 bases of the junction left unmatched. The CDR3 bases are TGTGCCAGCAGCTCGACTAGCCTCGAGCAGTACTTC. It specifies CASSSTSLEQYF.

J is TRBJ2-7 and V is TRBV6-2 or TRBV6-3, with 9 positions matching TRBD1. Germline CDR1 reads MNHEY; CDR2 reads SVGEGT. With V trimmed by 6 bases and J by 0 bases, 3 bases remained unmatched. The CDR3 spans 14 residues. Here the CDR3 reads CASSLDRGSYEQYF. The CDR3 nucleotides are TGTGCCAGCAGCTTGGACAGGGGCTCCTACGAGCAGTACTTC.

This sequence joins TRBV18 and TRBJ2-2; TRBD1 agrees at 10 bases. Germline assignment: CDR1 KGHSH and CDR2 LQKENI. The CDR3 is made up of 17 amino acids. Trimming removed 1 base from V and 2 bases from J; junction bases left unmatched: 4. The CDR3 sequence is CASSPRDRGDNTGELFF. The CDR3 nucleotides are TGTGCCAGCTCACCACGGGACAGGGGCGATAACACCGGGGAGCTGTTTTTT.

This chain connects TRBV7-2 to TRBJ2-1, with 11 bases identical to TRBD2. This CDR3 is built from 15 residues. V was clipped by 3 bases and J by 8 bases; unmatched bases: 6. From germline, CDR1 is SGHTA and CDR2 FQGNSA. The CDR3 bases are TGTGCCAGCAGCTTTCTCACTAGCGGGAGTTATGAGCAGTTCTTC. Amino acid sequence: CASSFLTSGSYEQFF.

The genes are TRBV5-1 and TRBJ2-1; TRBD1 matches at 10 bases. Germline-derived CDR1 and CDR2 are SGHRS and YFSETQ. With 1 base clipped from V and 9 bases from J, the junction kept 10 bases outside the gene matches. The CDR3 runs 16 residues. The CDR3 DNA sequence: TGCGCCAGCAGCTTGTGGACAGGGGGGCAAAACGGTGAGCAGTTCTTC. Residues: CASSLWTGGQNGEQFF.

The rearrangement links TRBV1 to TRBJ2-6; the DNA was not compared with TRBD1, the D call given in the table. TRBV1 is described as a pseudogene. The CDR3 is 18 amino acids. CDR3 sequence (DNA): TGCACCAGCAGGCAGTTCTGTTTGTGCACAAATCGAGCCAACGTCCTGACTTTC. Protein sequence: CTSRQFCLCTNRANVLTF.

This clone was counted a few times. At the DNA level, this CDR3 is encoded by other sequences in the same sample as well. The V call is TRBV25-1, the J call TRBJ1-2; D possibly corresponds to TRBD1 (6 bases). The CDR3 has 14 residues. Trimming took 1 base from V and 1 from J, leaving 7 bases between them. Germline V gene data show CDR1 as MGHDK and CDR2 as SYGVNS. CDR3 protein: CASSESGDNYGYTF. For the CDR3, the DNA is TGTGCCAGCAGTGAATCAGGGGATAACTATGGCTACACCTTC.

The chain combines TRBV2 with TRBJ2-2; possibly TRBD2 for D (6 bases). The CDR3 runs to 14 residues. Germline lookup yields CDR1 SNHLY and CDR2 FYNNEI. The V gene lost 7 bases and the J gene lost 6 bases, with 15 bases spanning the gap. The CDR3 sequence is CASNPTSLAGELFF. As DNA, the CDR3 is TGTGCCAGCAATCCGACTAGTCTCGCCGGGGAGCTGTTTTTT. Combining the CDR3 with reference TRBV2 and TRBJ2-2 gives the whole variable domain EPEVTQTPSHQVTQMGQEVILRCVPISNHLYFYWYRQILGQKVEFLVSFYNNEISEKSEIFDDQFSVERPDGSNFTLKIRSTKLEDSAMYFCASNPTSLAGELFFGEGSRLTVL.

The chain uses TRBV27 and TRBJ2-7; the D gene is possibly TRBD2 (5 bases). This CDR3 is built from 15 residues. Looked up from germline, CDR1 is MNHEY and CDR2 is SMNVEV (reference sequence). The ends were cut back, 6 bases at V and 3 bases at J, with 18 bases in the middle. The CDR3 loop is CASSSHGVPYYEQYF. CDR3 sequence (DNA): TGTGCCAGCAGCAGCCACGGGGTCCCCTACTACGAGCAGTACTTC.